This entry concerns a single TCR beta chain. Trimming stripped 0 bases from V and 5 bases from J, with 7 bases between. CDR3 length: 13 amino acids. The entry originates in a study of T cell responses to AZD1222 COVID-19 vaccine. Sequenced by immunoSEQ multiplex PCR; TCRdb stores in-frame clones only, minus some. The sample lists 95,000 to 150,000 clones, over 75% seen once, with around 6.2% in the top ten. The starting material was peripheral blood, obtained on day 0 of AZD1222 vaccination. This chain connects TRBV12-3 or TRBV12-4 to TRBJ1-2; D might be TRBD1 (5 bases). The TCR was taken from an adult in good health. The CDR3 region has the DNA TGTGCCAGCAGTTTAGCCGACAGATATGGCTACACCTTC. Its protein is CASSLADRYGYTF.